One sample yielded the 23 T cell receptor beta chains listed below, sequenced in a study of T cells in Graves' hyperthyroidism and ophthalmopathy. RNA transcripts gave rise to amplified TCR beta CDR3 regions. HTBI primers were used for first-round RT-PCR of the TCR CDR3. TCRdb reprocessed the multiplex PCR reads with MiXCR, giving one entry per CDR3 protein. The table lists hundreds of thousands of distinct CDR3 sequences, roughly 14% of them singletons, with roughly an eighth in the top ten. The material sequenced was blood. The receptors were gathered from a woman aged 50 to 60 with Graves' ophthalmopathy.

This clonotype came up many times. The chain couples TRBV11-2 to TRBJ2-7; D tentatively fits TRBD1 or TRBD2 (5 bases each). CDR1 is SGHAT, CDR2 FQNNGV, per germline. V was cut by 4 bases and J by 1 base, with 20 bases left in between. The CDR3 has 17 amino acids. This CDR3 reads CASSSRTPRDGSYEQYF. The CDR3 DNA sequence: TGTGCCAGCAGCTCACGGACACCCCGGGACGGGTCCTACGAGCAGTACTTC. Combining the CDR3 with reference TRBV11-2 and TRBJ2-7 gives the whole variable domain EAGVAQSPRYKIIEKRQSVAFWCNPISGHATLYWYQQILGQGPKLLIQFQNNGVVDDSQLPKDRFSAERLKGVDSTLKIQPAKLEDSAVYLCASSSRTPRDGSYEQYFGPGTRLTVT.

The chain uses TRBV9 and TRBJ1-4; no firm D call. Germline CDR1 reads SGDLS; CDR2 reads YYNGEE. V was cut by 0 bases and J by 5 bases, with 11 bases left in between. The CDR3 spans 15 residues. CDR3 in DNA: TGTGCCAGCAGCGTAGATAGCTCCAAGAATGAAAAACTGTTTTTT. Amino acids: CASSVDSSKNEKLFF. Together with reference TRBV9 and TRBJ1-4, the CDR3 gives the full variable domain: DSGVTQTPKHLITATGQRVTLRCSPRSGDLSVYWYQQSLDQGLQFLIQYYNGEERAKGNILERFSAQQFPDLHSELNLSSLELGDSALYFCASSVDSSKNEKLFFGSGTQLSVL.

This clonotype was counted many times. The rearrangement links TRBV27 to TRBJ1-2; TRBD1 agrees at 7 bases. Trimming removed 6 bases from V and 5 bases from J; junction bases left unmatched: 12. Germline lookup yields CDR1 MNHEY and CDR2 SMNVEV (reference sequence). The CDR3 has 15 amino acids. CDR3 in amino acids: CASRAPLRGQYGYTF. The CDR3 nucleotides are TGTGCCAGCAGAGCACCCCTGAGGGGACAGTATGGCTACACCTTC.

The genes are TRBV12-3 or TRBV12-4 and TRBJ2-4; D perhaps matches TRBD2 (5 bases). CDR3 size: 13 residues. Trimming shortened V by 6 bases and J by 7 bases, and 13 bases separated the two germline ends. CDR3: CASRLGGFNIQYF. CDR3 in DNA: TGTGCCAGCAGGCTGGGCGGGTTTAACATTCAGTACTTC.

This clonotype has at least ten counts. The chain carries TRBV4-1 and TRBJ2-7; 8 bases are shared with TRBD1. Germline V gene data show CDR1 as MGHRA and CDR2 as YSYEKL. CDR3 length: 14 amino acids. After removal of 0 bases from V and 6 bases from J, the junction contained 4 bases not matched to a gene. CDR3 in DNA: TGCGCCAGCAGCCAAGAGGGACAGGCGGCCGAGCAGTACTTC. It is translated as CASSQEGQAAEQYF.

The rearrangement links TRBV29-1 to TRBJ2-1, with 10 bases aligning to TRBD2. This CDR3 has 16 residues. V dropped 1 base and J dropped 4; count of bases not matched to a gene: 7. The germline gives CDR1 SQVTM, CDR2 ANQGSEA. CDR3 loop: CSVEGLTSGNYNEQFF. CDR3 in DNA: TGCAGCGTTGAAGGGCTCACTAGCGGGAATTACAATGAGCAGTTCTTC.

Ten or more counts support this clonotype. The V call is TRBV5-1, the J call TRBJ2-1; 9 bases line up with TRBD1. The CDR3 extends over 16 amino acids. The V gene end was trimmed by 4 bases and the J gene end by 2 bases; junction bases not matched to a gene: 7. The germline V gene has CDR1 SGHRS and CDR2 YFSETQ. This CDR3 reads CASSPFRDRAYNEQFF. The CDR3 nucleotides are TGCGCCAGCAGCCCCTTCCGGGACAGGGCCTACAATGAGCAGTTCTTC. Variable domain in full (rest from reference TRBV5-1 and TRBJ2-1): KAGVTQTPRYLIKTRGQQVTLSCSPISGHRSVSWYQQTPGQGLQFLFEYFSETQRNKGNFPGRFSGRQFSNSRSEMNVSTLELGDSALYLCASSPFRDRAYNEQFFGPGTRLTVL.

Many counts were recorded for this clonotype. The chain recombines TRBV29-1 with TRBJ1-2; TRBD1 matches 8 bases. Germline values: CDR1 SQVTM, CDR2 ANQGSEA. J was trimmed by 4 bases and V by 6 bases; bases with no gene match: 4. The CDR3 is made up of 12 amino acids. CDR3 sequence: CSVRGLGYGYTF. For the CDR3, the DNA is TGCAGCGTCAGGGGGCTAGGCTATGGCTACACCTTC. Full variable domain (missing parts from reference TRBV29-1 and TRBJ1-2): SAVISQKPSRDICQRGTSLTIQCQVDSQVTMMFWYRQQPGQSLTLIATANQGSEATYESGFVIDKFPISRPNLTFSTLTVSNMSPEDSSIYLCSVRGLGYGYTFGSGTRLTVV.

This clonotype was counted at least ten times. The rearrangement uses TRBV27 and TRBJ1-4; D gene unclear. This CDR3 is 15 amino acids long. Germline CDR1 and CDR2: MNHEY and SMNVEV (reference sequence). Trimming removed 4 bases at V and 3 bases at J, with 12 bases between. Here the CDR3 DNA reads TGTGCCAGCAGTTGGCGGGATCCGTCTAATGAAAAACTGTTTTTT. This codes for CASSWRDPSNEKLFF.

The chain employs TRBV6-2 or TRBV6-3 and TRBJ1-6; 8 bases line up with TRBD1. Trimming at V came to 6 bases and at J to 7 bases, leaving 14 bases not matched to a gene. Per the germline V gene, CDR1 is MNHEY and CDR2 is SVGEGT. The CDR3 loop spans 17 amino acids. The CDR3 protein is CASSYTPGQGLNSPLHF. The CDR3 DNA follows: TGTGCCAGCAGCTACACACCCGGACAGGGTTTGAATTCACCCCTCCACTTT.

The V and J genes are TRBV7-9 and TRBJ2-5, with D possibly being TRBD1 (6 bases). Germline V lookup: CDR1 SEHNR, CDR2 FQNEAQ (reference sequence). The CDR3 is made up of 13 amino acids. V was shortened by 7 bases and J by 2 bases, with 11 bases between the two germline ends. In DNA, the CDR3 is TGTGCCAGCAACCAGGGACAACAAGAGACCCAGTACTTC. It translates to CASNQGQQETQYF.

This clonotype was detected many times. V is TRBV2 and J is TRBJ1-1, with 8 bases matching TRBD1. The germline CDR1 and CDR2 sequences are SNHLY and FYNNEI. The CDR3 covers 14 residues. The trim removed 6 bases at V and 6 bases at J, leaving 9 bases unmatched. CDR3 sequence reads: CASREDRAISEAFF. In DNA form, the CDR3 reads TGTGCCAGCAGGGAGGACAGGGCCATTTCTGAAGCTTTCTTT.

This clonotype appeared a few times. DNA of the CDR3: TGTGCCAGCAGCTTAGGCCAGACGGGAAAAGAGACCCAGTACTTC. Amino acids: CASSLGQTGKETQYF. The V call is TRBV7-2, the J call TRBJ2-5; TRBD2 is a possible D gene (5 bases). The CDR3 is 15 amino acids. The ends were cut back, 1 base at V and 3 bases at J, with 12 bases in the middle. The germline V gene has CDR1 SGHTA and CDR2 FQGNSA.

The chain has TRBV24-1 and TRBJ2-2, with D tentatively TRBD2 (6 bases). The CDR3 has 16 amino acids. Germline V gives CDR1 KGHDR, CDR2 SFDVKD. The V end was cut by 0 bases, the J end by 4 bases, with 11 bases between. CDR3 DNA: TGTGCCACCAGTGATTTGGGCCAGGGAGGCACCGGGGAGCTGTTTTTT. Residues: CATSDLGQGGTGELFF.

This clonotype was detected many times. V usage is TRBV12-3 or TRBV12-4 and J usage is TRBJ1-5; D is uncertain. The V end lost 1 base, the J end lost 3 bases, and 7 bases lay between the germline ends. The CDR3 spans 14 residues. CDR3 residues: CASSLEQHNQPQHF. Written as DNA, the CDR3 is TGTGCCAGCAGTTTAGAACAGCACAATCAGCCCCAGCATTTT.

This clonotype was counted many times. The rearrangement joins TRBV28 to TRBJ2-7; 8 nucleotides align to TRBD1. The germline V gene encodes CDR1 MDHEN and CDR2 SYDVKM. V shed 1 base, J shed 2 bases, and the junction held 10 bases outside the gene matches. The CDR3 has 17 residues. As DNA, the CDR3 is TGTGCCAGCAGTTTATTGGGATTGGGACAGGATGCCTACGAGCAGTACTTC. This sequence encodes CASSLLGLGQDAYEQYF. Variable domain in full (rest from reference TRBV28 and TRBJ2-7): DVKVTQSSRYLVKRTGEKVFLECVQDMDHENMFWYRQDPGLGLRLIYFSYDVKMKEKGDIPEGYSVSREKKERFSLILESASTNQTSMYLCASSLLGLGQDAYEQYFGPGTRLTVT.

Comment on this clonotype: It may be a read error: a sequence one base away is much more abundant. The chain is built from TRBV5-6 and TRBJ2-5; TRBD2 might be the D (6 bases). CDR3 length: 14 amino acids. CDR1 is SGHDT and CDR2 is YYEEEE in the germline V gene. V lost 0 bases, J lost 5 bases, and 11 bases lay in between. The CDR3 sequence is CASSLVPGVETQYF. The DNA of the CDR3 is TGTGCCAGCAGCTTGGTTCCGGGGGTCGAGACCCAGTACTTC.

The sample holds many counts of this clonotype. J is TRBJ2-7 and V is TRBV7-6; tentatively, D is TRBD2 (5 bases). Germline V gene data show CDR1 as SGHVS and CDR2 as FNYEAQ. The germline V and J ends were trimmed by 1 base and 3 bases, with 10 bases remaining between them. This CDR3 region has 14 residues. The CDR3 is CASSLDTEDYEQYF. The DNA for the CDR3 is TGTGCCAGCAGCTTAGACACGGAGGACTACGAGCAGTACTTC.

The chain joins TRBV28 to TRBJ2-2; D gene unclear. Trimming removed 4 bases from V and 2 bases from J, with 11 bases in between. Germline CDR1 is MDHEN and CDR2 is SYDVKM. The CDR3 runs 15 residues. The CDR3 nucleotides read TGTGCCAGCAGTTGGAGACTTTCTAACACCGGGGAGCTGTTTTTT. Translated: CASSWRLSNTGELFF.

The CDR3 DNA reads as TGTGCCAGTAGTATCGGTGGGGCGAACACCGGGGAGCTGTTTTTT. Translation: CASSIGGANTGELFF. The chain joins TRBV19 to TRBJ2-2, with no clear D. There are 15 residues in the CDR3. The ends were cut back, 3 bases at V and 0 bases at J, with 8 bases in the middle. Germline CDR1 LNHDA, CDR2 SQIVND (reference sequence). Combining the CDR3 with reference TRBV19 and TRBJ2-2 gives the whole variable domain DGGITQSPKYLFRKEGQNVTLSCEQNLNHDAMYWYRQDPGQGLRLIYYSQIVNDFQKGDIAEGYSVSREKKESFPLTVTSAQKNPTAFYLCASSIGGANTGELFFGEGSRLTVL.

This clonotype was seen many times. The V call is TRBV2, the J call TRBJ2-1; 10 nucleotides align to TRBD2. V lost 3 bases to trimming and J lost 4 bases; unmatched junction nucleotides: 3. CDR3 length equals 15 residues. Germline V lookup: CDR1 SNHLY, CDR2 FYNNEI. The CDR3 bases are TGTGCCAGCAGTGATGGGACTAGCGAGTACAATGAGCAGTTCTTC. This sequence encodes CASSDGTSEYNEQFF.

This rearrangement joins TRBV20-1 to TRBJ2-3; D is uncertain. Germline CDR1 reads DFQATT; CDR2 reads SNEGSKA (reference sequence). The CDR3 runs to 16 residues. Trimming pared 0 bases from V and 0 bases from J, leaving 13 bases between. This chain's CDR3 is CSARDADRVSTDTQYF. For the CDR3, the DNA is TGCAGTGCTAGAGATGCGGATCGAGTCAGCACAGATACGCAGTATTTT.

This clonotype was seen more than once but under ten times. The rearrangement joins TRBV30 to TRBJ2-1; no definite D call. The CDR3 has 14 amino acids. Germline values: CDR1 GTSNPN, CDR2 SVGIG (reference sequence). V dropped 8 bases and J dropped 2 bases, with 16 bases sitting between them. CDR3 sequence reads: CARSPGGPYNEQFF. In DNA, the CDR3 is TGTGCCCGAAGCCCGGGCGGACCCTACAATGAGCAGTTCTTC.